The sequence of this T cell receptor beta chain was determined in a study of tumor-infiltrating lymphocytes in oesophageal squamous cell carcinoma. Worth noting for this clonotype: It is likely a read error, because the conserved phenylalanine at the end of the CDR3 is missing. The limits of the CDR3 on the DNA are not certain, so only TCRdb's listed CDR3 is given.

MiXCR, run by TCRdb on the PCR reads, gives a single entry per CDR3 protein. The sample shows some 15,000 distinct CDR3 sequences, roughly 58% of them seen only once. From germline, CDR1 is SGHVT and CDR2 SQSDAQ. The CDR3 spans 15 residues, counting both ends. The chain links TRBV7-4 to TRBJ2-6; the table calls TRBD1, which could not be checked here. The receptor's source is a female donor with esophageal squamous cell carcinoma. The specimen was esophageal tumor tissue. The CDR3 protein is CASEARSSYEQYFGA.